The rows below give T cell receptor beta chains drawn from one sample of a study of T cells after yellow fever vaccination. TCRdb passed the 5' RACE reads through MiXCR, listing each CDR3 protein once. This table holds around 46,000 distinct CDR3 sequences, 6.5% to 8.5% found once. The sequenced sample was CD8+ T cells not binding an NS4B(214-222) dextramer, sorted from PBMCs, obtained 45 days after the yellow fever booster vaccination. These receptors were taken from a man aged 25-45 years who received the YFV17D yellow fever vaccine. CDR3s include the opening cysteine and the closing phenylalanine or tryptophan. The order of the fields is clone size, D gene, V gene, J gene, CDR3 DNA, CDR3 protein. The D gene is left open where the match is weak. Where a row states a size, it is once, few, many or the class of an expanded clone; other rows omit it.

abundance: many
d_gene: -
v_gene: TRBV4-2
j_gene: TRBJ2-7
CDR3nt: TGTGCCAGCTCCCCCATCGTGTCGGATGGCTACGAGCAGTACTTC
CDR3aa: CASSPIVSDGYEQYF

abundance: many
d_gene: TRBD2
v_gene: TRBV7-8
j_gene: TRBJ2-5
CDR3nt: TGTGCCAGCAGCTCGGCGGGAGGTAGGACCCAGTACTTC
CDR3aa: CASSSAGGRTQYF

abundance: many
d_gene: -
v_gene: TRBV4-3
j_gene: TRBJ2-6
CDR3nt: TGCGCCAGCAGCCAAGGGGTGGACTCTGGGGCCAACGTCCTGACTTTC
CDR3aa: CASSQGVDSGANVLTF

abundance: many
d_gene: TRBD1
v_gene: TRBV20-1
j_gene: TRBJ1-6
CDR3nt: TGCAGTGCCGCCGCCGGACAGGGGCATAATTCACCCCTCCACTTT
CDR3aa: CSAAAGQGHNSPLHF

abundance: many
d_gene: TRBD1
v_gene: TRBV5-4
j_gene: TRBJ2-1
CDR3nt: TGTGCCAGCAGCGATTTCCAGGGGGACCCTGGAGGAGAGCAGTTCTTC
CDR3aa: CASSDFQGDPGGEQFF

abundance: few
d_gene: TRBD1
v_gene: TRBV3-1
j_gene: TRBJ2-7
CDR3nt: TGTGCCAGCAGCCGATCGTGGACAGGGAGCTCCTACGAGCAGTACTTC
CDR3aa: CASSRSWTGSSYEQYF

abundance: many
d_gene: -
v_gene: TRBV4-3
j_gene: TRBJ2-1
CDR3nt: TGCGCCAGCAGCCAAGATAAAGGCGGAGGGCGCAATGAGCAGTTCTTC
CDR3aa: CASSQDKGGGRNEQFF

abundance: -
d_gene: TRBD1
v_gene: TRBV29-1
j_gene: TRBJ1-2
CDR3nt: TGCAGCGTTCGGCCTGGGACAGGGTACTATGGCTACACCTTC
CDR3aa: CSVRPGTGYYGYTF

abundance: -
d_gene: TRBD2
v_gene: TRBV20-1
j_gene: TRBJ2-5
CDR3nt: TGCAGTGCTAGAGATCCTGTAGCGGGAGCCCCCCCAGAGACCCAGTACTTC
CDR3aa: CSARDPVAGAPPETQYF

abundance: -
d_gene: TRBD2
v_gene: TRBV19
j_gene: TRBJ2-3
CDR3nt: TGTGCCAGTAGTATAGATCCTTCGGCGGGAGGCACAGATACGCAGTATTTT
CDR3aa: CASSIDPSAGGTDTQYF

abundance: many
d_gene: -
v_gene: TRBV4-2
j_gene: TRBJ1-5
CDR3nt: TGTGCCAGCAGCCAAGGTGTACAGAGCAATCAGCCCCAGCATTTT
CDR3aa: CASSQGVQSNQPQHF

abundance: many
d_gene: -
v_gene: TRBV12-3/TRBV12-4
j_gene: TRBJ1-1
CDR3nt: TGTGCCAGCAGCACTAACACTGAAGCTTTCTTT
CDR3aa: CASSTNTEAFF

abundance: few
d_gene: TRBD1
v_gene: TRBV6-5
j_gene: TRBJ2-2
CDR3nt: TGTGCCAGCAGTTACCAGGGGGCGAACACCGGGGAGCTGTTTTTT
CDR3aa: CASSYQGANTGELFF

abundance: -
d_gene: TRBD2
v_gene: TRBV5-4
j_gene: TRBJ2-5
CDR3nt: TGTGCCAGCAGCCGCGGACTAGCGGGAGGAGAGACCCAGTACTTC
CDR3aa: CASSRGLAGGETQYF

abundance: many
d_gene: -
v_gene: TRBV20-1
j_gene: TRBJ2-1
CDR3nt: TGCAGTGCTAGAGGGGTGGAGGGGGCAAAAAATGAGCAGTTCTTC
CDR3aa: CSARGVEGAKNEQFF

abundance: many
d_gene: -
v_gene: TRBV28
j_gene: TRBJ2-7
CDR3nt: TGTGCCAGCAGTTTGGCGGTCGTCGTTTGGACCTACGAGCAGTACTTC
CDR3aa: CASSLAVVVWTYEQYF

abundance: -
d_gene: -
v_gene: TRBV11-2
j_gene: TRBJ2-2
CDR3nt: TGTGCCAGCAGCCCTCCCCTAGTAGCCGGGGAGCTGTTTTTT
CDR3aa: CASSPPLVAGELFF

abundance: -
d_gene: TRBD2
v_gene: TRBV4-2
j_gene: TRBJ2-5
CDR3nt: TGTGCCAGCAGCCAAGAAGATAGCGGGCAGAGCCCAGAGACCCAGTACTTC
CDR3aa: CASSQEDSGQSPETQYF

abundance: many
d_gene: -
v_gene: TRBV6-4
j_gene: TRBJ2-1
CDR3nt: TGTGCCAGCAGTCCGGGTCCTGGGTACAATGAGCAGTTCTTC
CDR3aa: CASSPGPGYNEQFF

abundance: many
d_gene: TRBD1
v_gene: TRBV27
j_gene: TRBJ2-3
CDR3nt: TGTGCCAGCAGTAGGGGGCTTCACACAGATACGCAGTATTTT
CDR3aa: CASSRGLHTDTQYF

abundance: many
d_gene: -
v_gene: TRBV7-2
j_gene: TRBJ2-7
CDR3nt: TGTGCCAGCAGCTTAGCGCCTACCAGGACTGAGTACGAGCAGTACTTC
CDR3aa: CASSLAPTRTEYEQYF

abundance: many
d_gene: TRBD2
v_gene: TRBV14
j_gene: TRBJ2-7
CDR3nt: TGTGCCAGCAGCCAAGAAGGGTGGCTAGCGGGGCTCTACGAGCAGTACTTC
CDR3aa: CASSQEGWLAGLYEQYF

abundance: many
d_gene: -
v_gene: TRBV24-1
j_gene: TRBJ2-1
CDR3nt: TGTGCCTCGCAGCGGTGGGATGAGCAGTTCTTC
CDR3aa: CASQRWDEQFF

abundance: many
d_gene: -
v_gene: TRBV6-1
j_gene: TRBJ2-7
CDR3nt: TGTGCCAGCTTCGGAGTTAACGCCTACGAGCAGTACTTC
CDR3aa: CASFGVNAYEQYF

abundance: few
d_gene: TRBD1
v_gene: TRBV27
j_gene: TRBJ1-1
CDR3nt: TGTGCCAGCGCAGGGGGAAACACTGAAGCTTTCTTT
CDR3aa: CASAGGNTEAFF

abundance: many
d_gene: -
v_gene: TRBV29-1
j_gene: TRBJ2-7
CDR3nt: TGCAGCGTTCTAGACTACGAGCAGTACTTC
CDR3aa: CSVLDYEQYF

abundance: many
d_gene: TRBD1
v_gene: TRBV25-1
j_gene: TRBJ2-2
CDR3nt: TGTGCCAGCAGTGAATTCGAGGGGGACAGATTCACGAACACCGGGGAGCTGTTTTTT
CDR3aa: CASSEFEGDRFTNTGELFF

abundance: many
d_gene: -
v_gene: TRBV6-2/TRBV6-3
j_gene: TRBJ2-7
CDR3nt: TGTGCCAGCAGTGCATCCTACGAGCAGTACTTC
CDR3aa: CASSASYEQYF